This T cell receptor beta chain was obtained from a study of T-cell memory formation after mild COVID-19. The wider study: The TCR clusters were mostly specific to one donor. Points from the study as a whole: Pre-infection memory contained some responding clones, which suggested that cross-reactive memory had joined.

Trimming shortened V by 4 bases and J by 3 bases, and 10 bases separated the two germline ends. The CDR3 consists of 13 residues. Germline V lookup: CDR1 SGHVS, CDR2 FNYEAQ. TCRdb fed the 5' RACE reads into MiXCR, producing one record per CDR3 protein. The sample yields approximately 390,000 distinct CDR3 sequences, approximately 16% seen once. There are many counts of this clonotype. Its specificity is not known. The TCR comes from a man between 18 and 29 years old who had mild COVID-19 (a few samples of this study predate the infection). Cell type and time point are not known. The chain couples TRBV7-6 to TRBJ2-7; tentative D call: TRBD1 (6 bases). Sequenced: PBMCs or a T cell subset sorted from them (not recorded which). CDR3 residues: CASSSAQGYEQYV. The CDR3 DNA reads TGTGCCAGCAGCTCCGCACAGGGCTACGAGCAGTACGTC.